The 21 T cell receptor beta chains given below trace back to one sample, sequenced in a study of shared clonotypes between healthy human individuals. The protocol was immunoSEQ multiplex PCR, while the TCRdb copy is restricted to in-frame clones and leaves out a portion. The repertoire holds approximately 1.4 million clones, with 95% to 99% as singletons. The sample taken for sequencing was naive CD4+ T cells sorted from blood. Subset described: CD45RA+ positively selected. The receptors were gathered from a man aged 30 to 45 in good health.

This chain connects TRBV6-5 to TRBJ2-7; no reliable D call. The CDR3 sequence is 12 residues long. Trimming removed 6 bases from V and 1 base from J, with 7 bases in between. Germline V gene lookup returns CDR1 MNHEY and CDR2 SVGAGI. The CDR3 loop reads CASSQQSYEQYF. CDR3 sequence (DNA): TGTGCCAGCAGCCAACAATCCTACGAGCAGTACTTC.

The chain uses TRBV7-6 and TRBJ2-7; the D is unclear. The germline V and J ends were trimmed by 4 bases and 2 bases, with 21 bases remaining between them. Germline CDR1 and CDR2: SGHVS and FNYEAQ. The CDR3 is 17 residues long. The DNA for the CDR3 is TGTGCCAGCAGCTCCGCCCGGGTTCGCGGATCTACCTACGAGCAGTACTTC. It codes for CASSSARVRGSTYEQYF. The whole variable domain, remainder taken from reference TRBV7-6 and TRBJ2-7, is GAGVSQSPRYKVTKRGQDVALRCDPISGHVSLYWYRQALGQGPEFLTYFNYEAQQDKSGLPNDRFSAERPEGSISTLTIQRTEQRDSAMYRCASSSARVRGSTYEQYFGPGTRLTVT.

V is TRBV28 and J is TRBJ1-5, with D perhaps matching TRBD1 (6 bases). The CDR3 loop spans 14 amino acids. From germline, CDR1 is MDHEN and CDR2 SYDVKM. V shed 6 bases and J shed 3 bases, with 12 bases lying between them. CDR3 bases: TGTGCCAGCAGGTCTACAGGGACCAATCAGCCCCAGCATTTT. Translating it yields CASRSTGTNQPQHF.

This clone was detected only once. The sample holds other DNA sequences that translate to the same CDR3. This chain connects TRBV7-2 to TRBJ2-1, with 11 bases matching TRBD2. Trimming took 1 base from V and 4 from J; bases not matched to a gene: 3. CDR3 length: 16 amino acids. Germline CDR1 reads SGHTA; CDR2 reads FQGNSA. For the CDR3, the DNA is TGTGCCAGCAGCTTAGTGGGGACTAGCGGATACAATGAGCAGTTCTTC. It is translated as CASSLVGTSGYNEQFF.

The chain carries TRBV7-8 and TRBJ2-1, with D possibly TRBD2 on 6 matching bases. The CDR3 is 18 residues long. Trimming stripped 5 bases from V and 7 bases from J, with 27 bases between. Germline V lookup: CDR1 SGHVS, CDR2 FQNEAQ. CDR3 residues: CASSQSHLTRRPGNEQFF. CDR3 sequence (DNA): TGTGCCAGCAGCCAAAGTCATCTGACTAGACGCCCTGGGAATGAGCAGTTCTTC.

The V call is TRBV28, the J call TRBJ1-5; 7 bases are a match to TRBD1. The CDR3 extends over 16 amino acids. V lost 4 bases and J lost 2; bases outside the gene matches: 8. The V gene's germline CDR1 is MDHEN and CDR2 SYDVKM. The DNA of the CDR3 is TGTGCCAGCAGTTCCTCGACAGGGAAAGGCAATCAGCCCCAGCATTTT. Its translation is CASSSSTGKGNQPQHF.

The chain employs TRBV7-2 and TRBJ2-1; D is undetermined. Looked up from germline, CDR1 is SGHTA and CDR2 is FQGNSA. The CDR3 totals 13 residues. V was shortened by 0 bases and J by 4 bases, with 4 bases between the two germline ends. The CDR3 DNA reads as TGTGCCAGCAGCTTAGCTGTTTACAATGAGCAGTTCTTC. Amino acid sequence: CASSLAVYNEQFF. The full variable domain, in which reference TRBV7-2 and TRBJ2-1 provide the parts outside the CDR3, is GAGVSQSPSNKVTEKGKDVELRCDPISGHTALYWYRQSLGQGLEFLIYFQGNSAPDKSGLPSDRFSAERTGGSVSTLTIQRTQQEDSAVYLCASSLAVYNEQFFGPGTRLTVL.

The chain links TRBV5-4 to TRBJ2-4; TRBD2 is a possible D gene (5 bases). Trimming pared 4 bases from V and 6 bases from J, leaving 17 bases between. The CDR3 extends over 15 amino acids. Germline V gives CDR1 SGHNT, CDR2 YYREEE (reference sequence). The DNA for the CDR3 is TGTGCCAGCAGCCCCCCGGGTGAGGGTGGAAACATTCAGTACTTC. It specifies CASSPPGEGGNIQYF.

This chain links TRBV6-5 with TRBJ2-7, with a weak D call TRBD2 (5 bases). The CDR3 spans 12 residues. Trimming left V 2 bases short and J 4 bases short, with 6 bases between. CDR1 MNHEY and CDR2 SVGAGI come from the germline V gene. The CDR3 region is CASSYRGYEQYF. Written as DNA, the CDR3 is TGTGCCAGCAGTTACCGAGGGTACGAGCAGTACTTC.

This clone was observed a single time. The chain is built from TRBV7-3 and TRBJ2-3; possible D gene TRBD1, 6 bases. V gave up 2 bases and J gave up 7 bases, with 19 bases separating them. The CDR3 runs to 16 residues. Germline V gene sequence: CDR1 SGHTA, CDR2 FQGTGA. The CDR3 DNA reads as TGTGCCAGCAGCTTAGGCGGTACCGGGACAATTTATACGCAGTATTTT. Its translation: CASSLGGTGTIYTQYF. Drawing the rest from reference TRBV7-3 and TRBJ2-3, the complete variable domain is GAGVSQTPSNKVTEKGKYVELRCDPISGHTALYWYRQSLGQGPEFLIYFQGTGAADDSGLPNDRFFAVRPEGSVSTLKIQRTERGDSAVYLCASSLGGTGTIYTQYFGPGTRLTVL.

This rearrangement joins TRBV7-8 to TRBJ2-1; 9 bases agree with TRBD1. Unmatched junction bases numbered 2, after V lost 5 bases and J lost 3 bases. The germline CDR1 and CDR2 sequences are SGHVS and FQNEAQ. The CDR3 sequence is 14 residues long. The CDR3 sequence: CASSLDRGYNEQFF. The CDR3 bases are TGTGCCAGCAGCCTGGACAGGGGCTACAATGAGCAGTTCTTC.

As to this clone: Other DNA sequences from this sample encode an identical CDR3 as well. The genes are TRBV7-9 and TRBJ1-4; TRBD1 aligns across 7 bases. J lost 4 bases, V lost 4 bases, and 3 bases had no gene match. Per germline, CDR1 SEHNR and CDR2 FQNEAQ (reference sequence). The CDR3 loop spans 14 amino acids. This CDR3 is CASSSGQYNEKLFF. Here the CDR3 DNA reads TGTGCCAGCAGCTCGGGACAGTATAATGAAAAACTGTTTTTT.

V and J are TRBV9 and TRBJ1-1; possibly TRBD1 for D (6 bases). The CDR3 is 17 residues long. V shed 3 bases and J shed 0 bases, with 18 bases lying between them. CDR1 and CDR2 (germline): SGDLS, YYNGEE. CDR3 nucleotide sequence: TGTGCCAGCAGCGCATCGAGGGGGGGCCCGATGAACACTGAAGCTTTCTTT. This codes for CASSASRGGPMNTEAFF.

The CDR3 region has the DNA TGTGCCAGCAGCTTCGCTGTAAGCGGAAACACCATATATTTT. Its protein product is CASSFAVSGNTIYF. V and J are TRBV11-2 and TRBJ1-3, with no clear D. The length of the CDR3 is 14 residues. The V and J ends lost 3 bases and 4 bases respectively, with 10 bases between them. From germline, CDR1 is SGHAT and CDR2 FQNNGV.

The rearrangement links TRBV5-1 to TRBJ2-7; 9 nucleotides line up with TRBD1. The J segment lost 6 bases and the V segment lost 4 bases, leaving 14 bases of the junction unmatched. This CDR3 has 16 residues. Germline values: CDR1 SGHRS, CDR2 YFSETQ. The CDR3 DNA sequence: TGCGCCAGCAGCCCCCTCATCGGACAGGGGTCCCGCGAGCAGTACTTC. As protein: CASSPLIGQGSREQYF.

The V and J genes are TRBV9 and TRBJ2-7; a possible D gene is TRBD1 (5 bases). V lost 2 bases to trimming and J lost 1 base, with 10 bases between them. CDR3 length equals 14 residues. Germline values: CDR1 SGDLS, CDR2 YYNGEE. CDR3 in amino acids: CASSVSQVSYEQYF. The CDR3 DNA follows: TGTGCCAGCAGCGTGTCACAGGTATCCTACGAGCAGTACTTC.

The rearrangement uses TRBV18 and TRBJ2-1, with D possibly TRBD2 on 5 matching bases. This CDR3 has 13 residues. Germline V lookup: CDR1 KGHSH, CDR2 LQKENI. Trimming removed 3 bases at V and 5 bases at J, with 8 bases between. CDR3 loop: CASSPELDNEQFF. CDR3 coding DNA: TGTGCCAGCTCACCGGAACTAGACAATGAGCAGTTCTTC.

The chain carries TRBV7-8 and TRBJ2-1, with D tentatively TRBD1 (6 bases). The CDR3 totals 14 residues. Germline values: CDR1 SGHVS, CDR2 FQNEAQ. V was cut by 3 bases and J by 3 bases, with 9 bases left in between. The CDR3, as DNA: TGTGCCAGCAGCTTGGACAGAGACTACAATGAGCAGTTCTTC. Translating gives CASSLDRDYNEQFF.

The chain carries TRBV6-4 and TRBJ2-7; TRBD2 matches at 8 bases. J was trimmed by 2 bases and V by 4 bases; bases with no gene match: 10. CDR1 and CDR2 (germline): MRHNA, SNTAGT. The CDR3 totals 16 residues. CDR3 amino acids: CASSVTGTSSPYEQYF. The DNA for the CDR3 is TGTGCCAGCAGTGTTACCGGGACTAGTTCCCCCTACGAGCAGTACTTC.

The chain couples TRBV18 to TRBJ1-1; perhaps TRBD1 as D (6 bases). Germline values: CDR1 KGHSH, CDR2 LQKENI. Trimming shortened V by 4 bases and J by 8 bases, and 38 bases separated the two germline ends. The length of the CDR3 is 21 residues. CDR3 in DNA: TGTGCCAGCTCACGGGGGACCGGGACATTAAGTTCCAAGGGGAATAAGTTCGAAGCTTTCTTT. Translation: CASSRGTGTLSSKGNKFEAFF.

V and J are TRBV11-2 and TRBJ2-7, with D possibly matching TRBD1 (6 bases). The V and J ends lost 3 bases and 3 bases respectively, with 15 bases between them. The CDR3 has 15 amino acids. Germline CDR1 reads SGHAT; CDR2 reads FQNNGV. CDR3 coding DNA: TGTGCCAGCAGCTTTAACTTTAACAGGGACTACGAGCAGTACTTC. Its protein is CASSFNFNRDYEQYF.